This TCR beta chain was profiled in a study of blood T cell repertoires in COVID-19 (dated by TCRdb to 2018 to 2021). Concerning the study at large: Samples from collaborators originated in the United States, Italy and Spain and spanned both the acute and convalescent phases of COVID-19. A freely available public database, intended as a resource for researchers studying the immune response to SARS-CoV-2, is where the repertoires were released. Samples came from the ongoing ImmuneRACE study (first 160 participants) plus 1,254 subjects from 6 global collaborators. Where available, HLA class I and class II types were taken from metadata supplied by the sample provider and were not determined by assay-based typing. The dataset comprised deeply sampled blood TCRbeta repertoires from subjects exposed to, actively infected with, or recovered from COVID-19. The sample metadata nearly always contained a de-identified subject ID, COVID-19 status, age in years and sex. The prospective study material was composed of cDNA or gDNA derived from T cells, B-cell-depleted T cells, or PBMCs.

This clone has just one count. Its antigen is not yet known. No qualities accompany the bases; no much larger clone lies one base away. The immunoSEQ Assay, a bias-controlled multiplex PCR, was used to amplify TCRbeta CDR3 regions from genomic DNA. The paper's data handling went like this. The number of nucleated cells in each sample was estimated by amplification of reference gene primers within the assay. To quantify the absolute abundance of each unique TCRbeta CDR3 rearrangement, sequence reads were collapsed and filtered. For each sample, productive Simpson clonality was calculated as the square root of Simpson's diversity index across productive rearrangements. TCRdb obtained this table from immuneACCESS and retained in-frame rearrangements with V and J assigned. These tables miss some clones; where compared with another copy, unresolved V genes account for less than half of the shortfall, and the remainder is unexplained. Clone size and the V and J calls come from that table; the DNA yielded D and trimming. This sample comprises a few hundred thousand clones, more than 90% of them detected only once. The ten biggest clones cover 18% of the sample.

The study at large found these results: The quantity of clinical and demographic metadata differed by source and by participant and was supplied without curation.

Participants in the prospective study were aged roughly 18 to 100 years, lived in some 24 United States geographic areas, and enrolled through a virtual design. In the prospective study, participants were assigned to cohorts based on the clinical history participants reported in a screening survey and a study questionnaire. Recovered participants in ImmuneRACE Cohort 3 were defined as having two consecutive negative NP/OP PCR tests, clearance from a healthcare professional, or resolution of symptoms. In the prospective study, mobile phlebotomists collected whole blood, serum and a nasopharyngeal or oropharyngeal swab from each participant. Participants in the prospective study had the option to provide additional blood draws and questionnaires over a 2-month period. Blood samples from the prospective study were shipped frozen or at room temperature prior to DNA extraction. At the junction V is shortened by 2 bases and J by 5 bases, with 15 bases in between. The CDR3 runs 16 amino acids, cysteine and phenylalanine included. Here the CDR3 DNA is all that survives: 48 bases in frame from base 1. Taken from the germline V gene, the CDR1 and CDR2 loops are MNHEY and SVGAGI.

The sequenced sample was PBMCs or T cells enriched from blood (not recorded which). The receptor chain draws on TRBV6-5 and TRBJ2-2, and possibly TRBD2, on 5 matching bases. The source is a woman in her 30s who had recovered from COVID-19. CDR3 protein: CASSYADSRWTGELFF. The nucleotides read TGTGCCAGCAGTTACGCGGACTCCCGGTGGACCGGGGAGCTGTTTTTT.